This T cell receptor beta chain was obtained from a study of cytomegalovirus exposure and HLA in healthy donors. Overall study context: Earlier, 95 million to 140 million unique TCR beta sequences were recovered from around 190 million T cells by an analysis. Findings and limits, study-wide: The analysis excluded some indistinguishable V segments, including TRBV6-2 and TRBV6-3. Testing in vitro showed a few CMV-associated chains specific for CMV antigens. Cytomegalovirus association was listed for around 170 TCR beta chains.

Worth noting for this clone: What it binds is not known.

The CDR3 runs 16 residues. After removal of 7 bases from V and 4 bases from J, the junction contained 16 bases not matched to a gene. Germline loops: CDR1 SQVTM, CDR2 ANQGSEA. Researchers ran the PCR with 60 Vbeta and 13 Jbeta primers. TCRdb keeps only in-frame clones here, not all; method: immunoSEQ multiplex PCR. The sample contains fewer than 100,000 clones, about 78% of which appear only once. This rearrangement joins TRBV29-1 to TRBJ2-1, with TRBD2 matching over 7 bases. The receptor comes from a middle-aged man in good health and CMV-seronegative. Sequenced input: PBMCs. As DNA, the CDR3 is TGCAGCGGCCTGCGACTAGTGGGGGGGGTTTACAATGAGCAGTTCTTC. This translates into CSGLRLVGGVYNEQFF.